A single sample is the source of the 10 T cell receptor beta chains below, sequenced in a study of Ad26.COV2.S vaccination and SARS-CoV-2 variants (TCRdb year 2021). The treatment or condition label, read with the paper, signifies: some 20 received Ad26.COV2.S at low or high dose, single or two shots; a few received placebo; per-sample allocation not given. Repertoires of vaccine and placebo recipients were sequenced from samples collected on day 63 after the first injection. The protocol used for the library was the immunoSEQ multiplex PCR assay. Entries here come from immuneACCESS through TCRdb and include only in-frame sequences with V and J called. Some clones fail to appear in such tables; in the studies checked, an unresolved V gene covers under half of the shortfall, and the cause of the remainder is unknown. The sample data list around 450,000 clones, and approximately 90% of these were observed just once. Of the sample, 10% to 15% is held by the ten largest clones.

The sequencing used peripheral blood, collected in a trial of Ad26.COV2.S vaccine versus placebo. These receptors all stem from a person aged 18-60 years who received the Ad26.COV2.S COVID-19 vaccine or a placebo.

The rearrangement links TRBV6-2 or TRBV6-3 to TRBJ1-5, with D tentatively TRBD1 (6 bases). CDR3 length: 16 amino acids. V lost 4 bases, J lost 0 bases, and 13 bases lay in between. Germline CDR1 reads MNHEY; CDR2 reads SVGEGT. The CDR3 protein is CASSLDSLYSNQPQHF. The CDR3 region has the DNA TGTGCCAGCAGTTTGGACAGCCTTTATAGCAATCAGCCCCAGCATTTT.

CDR3 DNA sequence: TGTGCCAGCAGCTCGCGGACGGACTTCGAGCAGTACTTC. Amino acids: CASSSRTDFEQYF. This chain joins TRBV7-9 and TRBJ2-7; D might be TRBD2 (5 bases). Trimming pared 4 bases from V and 6 bases from J, leaving 13 bases between. Germline CDR1 is SEHNR and CDR2 is FQNEAQ (reference sequence). The CDR3 covers 13 residues. Full variable domain (missing parts from reference TRBV7-9 and TRBJ2-7): DTGVSQNPRHKITKRGQNVTFRCDPISEHNRLYWYRQTLGQGPEFLTYFQNEAQLEKSRLLSDRFSAERPKGSFSTLEIQRTEQGDSAMYLCASSSRTDFEQYFGPGTRLTVT.

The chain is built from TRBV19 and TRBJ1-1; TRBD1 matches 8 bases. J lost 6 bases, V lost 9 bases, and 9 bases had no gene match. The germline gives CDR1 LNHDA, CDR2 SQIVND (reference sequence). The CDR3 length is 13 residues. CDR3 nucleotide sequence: TGTGCCAGCCGGGACAGGCAAAAGGCTGAAGCTTTCTTT. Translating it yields CASRDRQKAEAFF.

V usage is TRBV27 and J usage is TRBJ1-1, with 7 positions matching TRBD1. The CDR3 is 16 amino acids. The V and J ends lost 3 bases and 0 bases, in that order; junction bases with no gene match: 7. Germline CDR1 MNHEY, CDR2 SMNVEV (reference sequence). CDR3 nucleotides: TGTGCCAGCAGTTTGGTCCCGGACAGGTTGAACACTGAAGCTTTCTTT. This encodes CASSLVPDRLNTEAFF.

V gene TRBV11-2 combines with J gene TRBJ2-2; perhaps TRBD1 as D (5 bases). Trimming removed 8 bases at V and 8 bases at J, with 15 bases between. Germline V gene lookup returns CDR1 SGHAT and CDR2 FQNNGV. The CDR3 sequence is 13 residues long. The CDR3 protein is CASGETGLGELFF. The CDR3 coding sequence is TGTGCCAGCGGAGAAACAGGTTTAGGGGAGCTGTTTTTT.

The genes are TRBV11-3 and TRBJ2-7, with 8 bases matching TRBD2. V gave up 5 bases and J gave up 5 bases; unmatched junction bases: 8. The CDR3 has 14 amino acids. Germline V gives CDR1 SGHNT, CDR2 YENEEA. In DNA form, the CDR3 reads TGTGCCAGCAGCCCGAGCGGGAGTTCCCACGAGCAGTACTTC. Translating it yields CASSPSGSSHEQYF.

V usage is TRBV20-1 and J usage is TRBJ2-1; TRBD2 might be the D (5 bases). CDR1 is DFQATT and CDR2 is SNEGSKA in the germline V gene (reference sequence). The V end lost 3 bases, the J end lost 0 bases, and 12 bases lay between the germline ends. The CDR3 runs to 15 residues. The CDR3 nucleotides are TGCAGTGCTAGTCGCCAGCGGACCTCCTACAATGAGCAGTTCTTC. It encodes CSASRQRTSYNEQFF.

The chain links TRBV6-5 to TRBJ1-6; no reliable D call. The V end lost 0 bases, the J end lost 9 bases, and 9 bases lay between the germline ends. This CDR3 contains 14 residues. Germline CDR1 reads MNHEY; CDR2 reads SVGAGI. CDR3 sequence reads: CASSYSSESSPLHF. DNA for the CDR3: TGTGCCAGCAGTTACTCCTCGGAGAGTTCACCCCTCCACTTT.

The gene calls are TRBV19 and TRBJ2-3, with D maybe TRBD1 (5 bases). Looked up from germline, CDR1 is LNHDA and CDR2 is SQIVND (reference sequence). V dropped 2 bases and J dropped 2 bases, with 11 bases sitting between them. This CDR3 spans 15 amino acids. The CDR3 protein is CASSITVGVTDTQYF. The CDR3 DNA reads TGTGCCAGTAGTATAACGGTAGGGGTCACAGATACGCAGTATTTT.

The CDR3 coding sequence is TGTGCCAGCAGCTTCGGACAGAGGAACACTGAAGCTTTCTTT. Its translation: CASSFGQRNTEAFF. This chain links TRBV5-4 with TRBJ1-1, with D tentatively TRBD1 (6 bases). This CDR3 is built from 14 residues. Germline lookup yields CDR1 SGHNT and CDR2 YYREEE (reference sequence). V was clipped by 2 bases and J by 1 base, with 9 bases between them.